A single sample gave rise to the 29 T cell receptor beta chains below, sequenced in a study of cytomegalovirus exposure and HLA in healthy donors (TCRdb year 2017). To prepare the library, the immunoSEQ multiplex PCR assay was applied. A mixture of 60 forward primers for TCR Vbeta segments and 13 reverse primers for TCR Jbeta segments was used in the multiplex PCR. In its TCRdb copy, this immuneACCESS table keeps in-frame sequences only and misses some clones. Where compared with another copy, unresolved V genes explain less than half of these, and the others have no known cause. The sample contains around 100,000 clones, approximately 58% of them found a single time. Jointly, the top ten make up about 2.2% of the sample. Sequencing was done on a sample of PBMCs. The receptors were sampled from a woman between 25 and 40 years old in good health and CMV-seronegative.

The V gene is TRBV30, the J gene TRBJ1-1; TRBD1 matches 7 bases. The CDR3 has 13 residues. V was pared by 1 base and J by 6 bases, with 5 bases of the junction left unmatched. CDR1 is GTSNPN and CDR2 is SVGIG in the germline V gene (reference sequence). CDR3 sequence: CAWSGRQGSEAFF. As DNA, the CDR3 is TGTGCCTGGAGTGGTAGACAGGGCTCTGAAGCTTTCTTT.

This clone has a handful of counts. The chain combines TRBV14 with TRBJ2-7; 9 nucleotides match TRBD2. The CDR3 runs 16 residues. The V gene's germline CDR1 is SGHDN and CDR2 FVKESK. The junction had 10 bases not matched to a gene; V was cut back by 6 bases and J by 1 base. The CDR3 reads CASSPLGSGGSYEQYF. In DNA form, the CDR3 reads TGTGCCAGCAGTCCCCTCGGTAGCGGGGGTTCCTACGAGCAGTACTTC.

V gene TRBV28 combines with J gene TRBJ2-1; TRBD2 agrees at 9 bases. After removal of 10 bases from V and 4 bases from J, the junction contained 8 bases not matched to a gene. Germline loops: CDR1 MDHEN, CDR2 SYDVKM. CDR3 length: 14 residues. The CDR3 region is CATMDLAGYNEQFF. The CDR3, as DNA: TGTGCCACCATGGACCTAGCGGGATACAATGAGCAGTTCTTC.

This clone was recorded a few times. This chain joins TRBV5-1 and TRBJ1-1, with unresolved D. The CDR3 extends over 14 amino acids. V was cut by 1 base and J by 3 bases, with 10 bases left in between. Germline assignment: CDR1 SGHRS and CDR2 YFSETQ. This CDR3 reads CASSLMAEHTEAFF. In DNA form, the CDR3 reads TGCGCCAGCAGCTTGATGGCAGAACACACTGAAGCTTTCTTT.

This clone was counted only a few times. The V and J genes are TRBV27 and TRBJ2-1; D is perhaps TRBD2 (6 bases). Germline CDR1 reads MNHEY; CDR2 reads SMNVEV (reference sequence). This CDR3 spans 14 amino acids. V dropped 6 bases and J dropped 2 bases, with 11 bases sitting between them. CDR3 coding DNA: TGTGCCAGCAGCCAGGGACTTGCCTACAATGAGCAGTTCTTC. It specifies CASSQGLAYNEQFF.

V and J are TRBV6-5 and TRBJ2-7; 7 positions agree with TRBD1. J was trimmed by 1 base and V by 4 bases; bases with no gene match: 4. There are 14 residues in the CDR3. Germline loops: CDR1 MNHEY, CDR2 SVGAGI. The CDR3 DNA reads TGTGCCAGCAGTTCCCAACAGGGGTCCTACGAGCAGTACTTC. This gives the protein CASSSQQGSYEQYF.

This clone has only a few counts. The chain recombines TRBV7-9 with TRBJ1-4; 12 nucleotides align to TRBD1. In germline, CDR1 is SEHNR, CDR2 FQNEAQ (reference sequence). CDR3 length equals 15 residues. V shed 1 base, J shed 7 bases, and the junction held 1 base outside the gene matches. The CDR3 sequence is CASSLGDRGLEKLFF. In DNA, the CDR3 is TGTGCCAGCAGCTTAGGGGACAGGGGGCTTGAAAAACTGTTTTTT.

A word on this clone: The germline gene is not matched at one end of the junction; a read error may be the cause. The chain joins TRBV7-9 to TRBJ2-5, with unresolved D. The length of the CDR3 is 13 residues. Germline-derived CDR1 and CDR2 are SEHNR and FQNEAQ (reference sequence). The CDR3 is CASSIAGQETQYF. The CDR3 DNA reads TGTGCCAGCAGCATAGCCGGCCAAGAGACCCAGTACTTC.

This chain joins TRBV5-1 and TRBJ1-5; 9 bases fit TRBD1. From germline, CDR1 is SGHRS and CDR2 YFSETQ. The CDR3 is 14 residues long. Germline trimming cut 2 bases from V and 6 bases from J; bases unmatched to any gene: 3. The CDR3 spells CASSLGTGIQPQHF. DNA of the CDR3: TGCGCCAGCAGCTTAGGGACAGGGATTCAGCCCCAGCATTTT.

This clone has just a few counts. The rearrangement links TRBV5-4 to TRBJ2-7; 8 bases align to TRBD2. V dropped 0 bases and J dropped 3; count of bases not matched to a gene: 5. Germline-derived CDR1 and CDR2 are SGHNT and YYREEE (reference sequence). The CDR3 spans 15 residues. In DNA form, the CDR3 reads TGTGCCAGCAGCTTGGAAGGTAGCGGGATCTACGAGCAGTACTTC. It is translated as CASSLEGSGIYEQYF.

This sequence joins TRBV4-1 and TRBJ2-7; maybe TRBD2 (5 bases). CDR3 size: 15 residues. V lost 1 base, J lost 3 bases, and 13 bases lay in between. Germline V CDR1 and CDR2: MGHRA, YSYEKL. The CDR3 loop is CASSQADGRDYEQYF. Here the CDR3 DNA reads TGCGCCAGCAGCCAAGCTGATGGTCGGGACTACGAGCAGTACTTC.

The V gene is TRBV4-3, the J gene TRBJ2-3; tentatively, D is TRBD1 (5 bases). There are 15 residues in the CDR3. V was cut by 0 bases and J by 5 bases, with 12 bases left in between. Germline V CDR1 and CDR2: LGHNA, YSLEER. In nucleotides, the CDR3 is TGCGCCAGCAGCCAAGATCGTCAGGGAATAGATACGCAGTATTTT. Its translation is CASSQDRQGIDTQYF.

The chain links TRBV6-1 to TRBJ2-1; tentative D call: TRBD1 (6 bases). There are 16 residues in the CDR3. CDR1 and CDR2 from the germline V gene are MNHNS and SASEGT. V was cut by 0 bases and J by 6 bases, with 15 bases left in between. The CDR3 loop is CASSEAFGKGGNEQFF. The CDR3 DNA is TGTGCCAGCAGTGAAGCTTTCGGCAAAGGGGGCAATGAGCAGTTCTTC.

The chain employs TRBV11-2 and TRBJ2-7; D might be TRBD2 (5 bases). The CDR3 contains 15 residues. Germline V gene sequence: CDR1 SGHAT, CDR2 FQNNGV. Between the trimmed V and J ends, which lost 3 bases and 3 bases, there was a span of 15 bases. DNA for the CDR3: TGTGCCAGCAGCTTTGGCCCCGGGGAGAGCTACGAGCAGTACTTC. Translated, it gives CASSFGPGESYEQYF. The full variable domain, in which reference TRBV11-2 and TRBJ2-7 provide the parts outside the CDR3, is EAGVAQSPRYKIIEKRQSVAFWCNPISGHATLYWYQQILGQGPKLLIQFQNNGVVDDSQLPKDRFSAERLKGVDSTLKIQPAKLEDSAVYLCASSFGPGESYEQYFGPGTRLTVT.

V usage is TRBV4-3 and J usage is TRBJ1-2; 9 bases are shared with TRBD1. Germline V lookup: CDR1 LGHNA, CDR2 YSLEER. This CDR3 comprises 15 residues. With 3 bases clipped from V and 7 bases from J, the junction kept 9 bases outside the gene matches. The CDR3 spells CASSQEQGALRGYTF. DNA of the CDR3: TGCGCCAGCAGCCAGGAACAGGGGGCGTTGCGTGGCTACACCTTC.

The sample holds a few counts of this clone. V gene TRBV4-1 combines with J gene TRBJ2-1; 7 bases fit TRBD2. The germline V gene encodes CDR1 MGHRA and CDR2 YSYEKL. The CDR3 length is 14 residues. V lost 3 bases, J lost 7 bases, and 6 bases stayed unmatched. The CDR3 DNA is TGCGCCAGCAGCCAGAGACTAGCAGTGAATGAGCAGTTCTTC. Residues: CASSQRLAVNEQFF.

Only a few counts were recorded for this clone. CDR3 nucleotides: TGTGCCAGCGAGAGGGGGCTCGGAAACACCATATATTTT. It yields the protein CASERGLGNTIYF. This rearrangement joins TRBV2 to TRBJ1-3; 7 nucleotides align to TRBD1. Losses at the gene ends were 8 bases for V and 4 bases for J; bases not matched to a gene: 5. This CDR3 has 13 residues. The V gene's germline CDR1 is SNHLY and CDR2 FYNNEI.

V and J are TRBV6-1 and TRBJ2-1; TRBD2 matches at 7 bases. Germline CDR1 is MNHNS and CDR2 is SASEGT. The CDR3 loop spans 15 amino acids. The J segment lost 0 bases and the V segment lost 5 bases, leaving 4 bases of the junction unmatched. The DNA of the CDR3 is TGTGCCAGCAGTTCTAGCGGAAACTCCTACAATGAGCAGTTCTTC. This gives the protein CASSSSGNSYNEQFF.

The chain is built from TRBV5-1 and TRBJ2-7; D may be TRBD2 (6 bases). The germline V gene has CDR1 SGHRS and CDR2 YFSETQ. V shed 0 bases and J shed 3 bases, with 10 bases lying between them. This CDR3 is built from 14 residues. CDR3: CASSLASGFYEQYF. The CDR3 DNA is TGCGCCAGCAGCTTGGCCAGCGGGTTCTACGAGCAGTACTTC.

This sequence joins TRBV7-2 and TRBJ2-1; 15 nucleotides align to TRBD2. After removal of 1 base from V and 7 bases from J, the junction contained 5 bases not matched to a gene. The CDR3 length is 17 residues. In germline, CDR1 is SGHTA, CDR2 FQGNSA. In nucleotides, the CDR3 is TGTGCCAGCAGCTTAGGGACTAGCGGGAGGGCCAGTAATGAGCAGTTCTTC. This translates into CASSLGTSGRASNEQFF.

Regarding this clone: This same CDR3 is encoded by further DNA sequences in the sample. V gene TRBV7-2 combines with J gene TRBJ1-5; D unclear. In germline, CDR1 is SGHTA, CDR2 FQGNSA. The ends were cut back, 5 bases at V and 0 bases at J, with 5 bases in the middle. The CDR3 loop spans 13 amino acids. CDR3 in amino acids: CASSPSSNQPQHF. CDR3 bases: TGTGCCAGCAGCCCATCTAGCAATCAGCCCCAGCATTTT.

The chain joins TRBV28 to TRBJ2-4; D perhaps matches TRBD2 (6 bases). This CDR3 has 16 amino acids. The germline V gene encodes CDR1 MDHEN and CDR2 SYDVKM. V lost 3 bases and J lost 0, with 12 bases in between. The CDR3 loop is CASSFSGDLAKNIQYF. The CDR3, as DNA: TGTGCCAGCAGTTTTTCGGGAGATTTAGCCAAAAACATTCAGTACTTC. Together with reference TRBV28 and TRBJ2-4, the CDR3 gives the full variable domain: DVKVTQSSRYLVKRTGEKVFLECVQDMDHENMFWYRQDPGLGLRLIYFSYDVKMKEKGDIPEGYSVSREKKERFSLILESASTNQTSMYLCASSFSGDLAKNIQYFGAGTRLSVL.

J is TRBJ2-1 and V is TRBV7-9; 12 nucleotides match TRBD1. The germline CDR1 and CDR2 sequences are SEHNR and FQNEAQ (reference sequence). The J segment lost 7 bases and the V segment lost 6 bases, leaving 10 bases of the junction unmatched. This CDR3 is built from 16 residues. CDR3 loop: CASSFRPGQGANEQFF. The CDR3 DNA is TGTGCCAGCAGTTTTAGGCCGGGACAGGGGGCTAATGAGCAGTTCTTC.

J is TRBJ2-6 and V is TRBV2; weak D call: TRBD1 (6 bases). Germline lookup yields CDR1 SNHLY and CDR2 FYNNEI. V gave up 3 bases and J gave up 0 bases, with 21 bases separating them. The CDR3 spans 20 residues. CDR3 amino acids: CASSDSVGASPLSGANVLTF. CDR3 nucleotide sequence: TGTGCCAGCAGTGATTCTGTGGGGGCTAGCCCCCTCTCTGGGGCCAACGTCCTGACTTTC.

The chain is built from TRBV5-1 and TRBJ2-3; a weak D match, TRBD2 (6 bases). This CDR3 is 18 amino acids long. Between the trimmed V and J ends, which lost 2 bases and 2 bases, there was a span of 21 bases. Germline CDR1 reads SGHRS; CDR2 reads YFSETQ. CDR3 in amino acids: CASSLATRGRQPTDTQYF. The CDR3, as DNA: TGCGCCAGCAGCTTAGCGACCCGGGGGAGGCAGCCCACAGATACGCAGTATTTT.

The CDR3 bases are TGTGCCAGCAGCTTAGACTTGAGGCCGGATGGCTACACCTTC. Its protein is CASSLDLRPDGYTF. The gene calls are TRBV7-2 and TRBJ1-2; D not resolved. The germline V and J ends were trimmed by 1 base and 6 bases, with 12 bases remaining between them. Germline V CDR1 and CDR2: SGHTA, FQGNSA. CDR3 length equals 14 residues.

The table lists this clone with a few counts. The V and J genes are TRBV6-5 and TRBJ1-4; D unresolved. The V gene's germline CDR1 is MNHEY and CDR2 SVGAGI. The CDR3 consists of 14 residues. V lost 3 bases to trimming and J lost 7 bases, with 12 bases between them. For the CDR3, the DNA is TGTGCCAGCAGTTATACACGGGAACGTGAAAAACTGTTTTTT. Translated: CASSYTREREKLFF.

This chain connects TRBV7-2 to TRBJ2-3, with 8 bases aligning to TRBD2. The CDR3 length is 15 residues. J lost 4 bases, V lost 2 bases, and 5 bases had no gene match. CDR1 and CDR2 (germline): SGHTA, FQGNSA. The CDR3 coding sequence is TGTGCCAGCAGCTTACAAGTAGCGGGATCAGATACGCAGTATTTT. Its translation: CASSLQVAGSDTQYF.

The chain has TRBV6-4 and TRBJ2-2; 7 positions match TRBD2. The CDR3 is made up of 15 amino acids. Germline loops: CDR1 MRHNA, CDR2 SNTAGT. V was pared by 3 bases and J by 5 bases, with 6 bases of the junction left unmatched. In nucleotides, the CDR3 is TGTGCCAGCAGTGAGGCGGGAGATGGAACCGGGGAGCTGTTTTTT. Its translation: CASSEAGDGTGELFF.